What follows is one T cell receptor (beta chain) and its context. Only in-frame clones appear in the TCRdb table, and some are missing; sequencing was by immunoSEQ multiplex PCR. The sample shows 150,000 or so clones, approximately 91% of them seen only once. These data belong to a study of T cell responses to AZD1222 COVID-19 vaccine. Germline values: CDR1 SGHTA, CDR2 FQGNSA. The CDR3 is made up of 13 amino acids. Trimming took 6 bases from V and 6 from J; bases not matched to a gene: 4. This sequence joins TRBV7-2 and TRBJ2-7; TRBD2 agrees at 11 bases. This clonotype originated in an adult who had recovered from COVID-19. The material sequenced was peripheral blood, taken after recovery from COVID-19. The CDR3 sequence is CASRTSGVSEQYF. The CDR3 DNA sequence: TGTGCCAGCAGGACTAGCGGGGTGAGCGAGCAGTACTTC.